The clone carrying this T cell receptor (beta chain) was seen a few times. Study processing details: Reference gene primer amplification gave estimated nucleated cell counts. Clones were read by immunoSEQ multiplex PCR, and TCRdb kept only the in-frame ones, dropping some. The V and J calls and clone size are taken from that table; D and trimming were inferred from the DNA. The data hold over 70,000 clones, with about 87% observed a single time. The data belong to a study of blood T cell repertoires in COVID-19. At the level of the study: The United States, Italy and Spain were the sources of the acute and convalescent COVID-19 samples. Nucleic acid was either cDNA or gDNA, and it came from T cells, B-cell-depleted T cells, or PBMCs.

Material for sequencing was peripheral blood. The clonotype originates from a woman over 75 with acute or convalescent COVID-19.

Here the CDR3 reads CASRNYNTNYGYTF. CDR3 in DNA: TGTGCCAGCAGGAATTACAACACTAACTATGGCTACACCTTC. This sequence joins TRBV6-5 and TRBJ1-2; no reliable D call. In germline, CDR1 is MNHEY, CDR2 SVGAGI. The CDR3 loop spans 14 amino acids. V lost 6 bases and J 0 bases, leaving 11 bases between the germline ends.